Below, 29 T cell receptor beta chains from the same sample are listed, as sequenced in a study of T-cell memory formation after mild COVID-19. TCRdb itself ran the 5' RACE reads through MiXCR, one entry per CDR3 protein. The sample has under 550,000 distinct CDR3 sequences; about a sixth are singletons. Sequences were obtained from PBMCs or a T cell subset sorted from them (not recorded which). These receptors originate from a man younger than 30 who had mild COVID-19 (a few samples of this study predate the infection). Cell type and time point are not known.

The chain has TRBV12-3 or TRBV12-4 and TRBJ2-3; D possibly uses TRBD1 or TRBD2 (5 bases each). V shed 5 bases and J shed 0 bases, with 15 bases lying between them. The CDR3 runs 16 residues. The CDR3 sequence: CASSLSWDGSTDTQYF. In DNA, the CDR3 is TGTGCCAGCAGTCTATCTTGGGACGGGAGCACAGATACGCAGTATTTT.

This clonotype occurred many times. The rearrangement joins TRBV5-6 to TRBJ2-3, with 7 positions matching TRBD1. The CDR3 loop spans 15 amino acids. The germline CDR1 and CDR2 sequences are SGHDT and YYEEEE. Unmatched junction bases numbered 12, after V lost 4 bases and J lost 7 bases. The CDR3, as DNA: TGTGCCAGCAGCCAGGGTCAGGGGGTAGGATATACGCAGTATTTT. Its protein product is CASSQGQGVGYTQYF.

The chain employs TRBV7-2 and TRBJ1-4, with 11 positions matching TRBD1. V lost 1 base and J lost 9; bases outside the gene matches: 4. CDR1 and CDR2 from the germline V gene are SGHTA and FQGNSA. The CDR3 extends over 15 amino acids. The CDR3 nucleotides read TGTGCCAGCAGCTTAGGGGGGACAGGGGGGAAAAAACTGTTTTTT. Translated, it gives CASSLGGTGGKKLFF.

Comments on this clonotype: Germline is not matched at one junction end, which may reflect a read error. The V and J genes are TRBV19 and TRBJ1-1, with TRBD1 matching 7 bases. Germline V gives CDR1 LNHDA, CDR2 SQIVND (reference sequence). The CDR3 runs 14 residues. CDR3 coding DNA: TGTGACAGTAGTCAGACAGGGTGGCACACTGAAGCTTTCTTT. Its protein is CDSSQTGWHTEAFF.

The V call is TRBV7-2, the J call TRBJ2-2, with TRBD2 matching over 11 bases. Germline lookup yields CDR1 SGHTA and CDR2 FQGNSA. The ends lost 2 bases at V and 5 bases at J; junction bases unmatched: 4. The CDR3 is made up of 16 amino acids. CDR3 protein: CASSLLAGGETGELFF. The CDR3 coding sequence is TGTGCCAGCAGCTTACTAGCGGGGGGTGAAACCGGGGAGCTGTTTTTT.

In this sample, this clonotype turned up once. CDR3 coding DNA: TGTGCCAGCAGCTTAGCGATTCAAGCCCTTAGCGGCTCACCCCTCCACTTT. Amino acids: CASSLAIQALSGSPLHF. The chain joins TRBV7-8 to TRBJ1-6; D remains unclear. The V and J ends lost 0 bases and 10 bases respectively, with 19 bases between them. Looked up from germline, CDR1 is SGHVS and CDR2 is FQNEAQ. CDR3 size: 17 residues.

This chain uses TRBV4-1 with TRBJ2-7; TRBD1 matches 7 bases. The CDR3 sequence is 15 residues long. The trim removed 1 base at V and 6 bases at J, leaving 9 bases unmatched. CDR1 is MGHRA, CDR2 YSYEKL, per germline. The CDR3 nucleotides are TGCGCCAGCAGCCAAGCCTACAGGGGATTACGCGAGCAGTACTTC. This codes for CASSQAYRGLREQYF.

This clonotype was seen more than once but under ten times. The CDR3: CATSDLTDPAWTYYWGRSQPQHF. As DNA, the CDR3 is TGTGCCACCAGTGATTTAACTGACCCCGCTTGGACGTACTACTGGGGACGTAGCCAGCCCCAGCATTTT. The chain has TRBV24-1 and TRBJ1-5; D may be TRBD1 (5 bases). V shed 1 base and J shed 7 bases, with 37 bases lying between them. The germline V gene has CDR1 KGHDR and CDR2 SFDVKD. The CDR3 sequence is 23 residues long.

This clonotype was recorded at least ten times. This chain links TRBV18 with TRBJ2-3; D unresolved. CDR3 length: 16 amino acids. Germline lookup yields CDR1 KGHSH and CDR2 LQKENI. V lost 0 bases and J 0 bases, leaving 10 bases between the germline ends. CDR3 residues: CASSPPRIFSTDTQYF. CDR3 coding DNA: TGTGCCAGCTCACCACCTAGGATTTTTAGCACAGATACGCAGTATTTT.

This chain connects TRBV5-1 to TRBJ1-6; D call uncertain. CDR1 SGHRS and CDR2 YFSETQ come from the germline V gene. This CDR3 region has 15 residues. Between the trimmed V and J ends, which lost 4 bases and 5 bases, there was a span of 13 bases. CDR3 bases: TGCGCCAGCAGCGGAACTGGCAGTAATAATTCACCCCTCCACTTT. The encoded protein is CASSGTGSNNSPLHF.

This clonotype came up a few times. The V call is TRBV7-9, the J call TRBJ1-1; TRBD1 aligns across 7 bases. V lost 6 bases, J lost 5 bases, and 9 bases stayed unmatched. CDR1 SEHNR and CDR2 FQNEAQ come from the germline V gene (reference sequence). CDR3 length: 14 residues. The CDR3 spells CASSSGTEKTEAFF. Here the CDR3 DNA reads TGTGCCAGCAGTTCCGGGACAGAGAAAACTGAAGCTTTCTTT.

The rearrangement links TRBV4-3 to TRBJ2-5, with D unresolved. The germline CDR1 and CDR2 sequences are LGHNA and YSLEER. This CDR3 has 14 amino acids. The germline V and J ends were trimmed by 1 base and 3 bases, with 9 bases remaining between them. CDR3 DNA sequence: TGCGCCAGCAGCCAAGGCCACTGGGAAGAGACCCAGTACTTC. Protein sequence: CASSQGHWEETQYF.

The rearrangement joins TRBV4-1 to TRBJ2-7; tentative D call: TRBD2 (6 bases). Looked up from germline, CDR1 is MGHRA and CDR2 is YSYEKL. The CDR3 is made up of 15 amino acids. V lost 4 bases and J lost 3, with 16 bases in between. The CDR3 region has the DNA TGCGCCAGCAGCCCGATGTCCGGAGGGTACTACGAGCAGTACTTC. Translation gives CASSPMSGGYYEQYF.

This chain connects TRBV6-2 or TRBV6-3 to TRBJ1-1; D gene unclear. The V gene lost 0 bases and the J gene lost 1 base, with 12 bases spanning the gap. This CDR3 has 16 residues. Germline CDR1 and CDR2: MNHEY and SVGEGT. Written as DNA, the CDR3 is TGTGCCAGCAGTTACTCGAGAATTGCGGGGAACACTGAAGCTTTCTTT. Translation gives CASSYSRIAGNTEAFF.

A few counts support this clonotype. The rearrangement uses TRBV28 and TRBJ1-6, with D uncertain. V was clipped by 7 bases and J by 7 bases, with 17 bases between them. The germline CDR1 and CDR2 sequences are MDHEN and SYDVKM. The CDR3 has 15 amino acids. CDR3 DNA: TGTGCCAGCAAGAACCCTACCCCAAAAAATTCACCCCTCCACTTT. It specifies CASKNPTPKNSPLHF.

The V and J genes are TRBV6-2 or TRBV6-3 and TRBJ1-1, with D unresolved. This CDR3 has 13 amino acids. CDR1 is MNHEY and CDR2 is SVGEGT in the germline V gene. V was shortened by 6 bases and J by 6 bases, with 14 bases between the two germline ends. CDR3 residues: CASRTGVGAEAFF. CDR3 sequence (DNA): TGTGCCAGCAGAACCGGAGTGGGCGCTGAAGCTTTCTTT.

This clonotype showed up just a few times. The chain uses TRBV7-9 and TRBJ2-5; D assignment may be TRBD1 or TRBD2 (6 bases each). The CDR3 runs to 15 residues. V was pared by 7 bases and J by 8 bases, with 23 bases between. The V gene's germline CDR1 is SEHNR and CDR2 FQNEAQ (reference sequence). The CDR3, as DNA: TGTGCCAGCAATTGCGTAACGGGGGCTCATCTTACCCAGTACTTC. Protein product: CASNCVTGAHLTQYF.

This clonotype showed up just a few times. The V gene is TRBV7-8, the J gene TRBJ2-6; TRBD1 aligns across 9 bases. The CDR3 sequence is 17 residues long. Germline values: CDR1 SGHVS, CDR2 FQNEAQ. V lost 7 bases and J lost 3; bases outside the gene matches: 10. This CDR3 is CASIRDRVFGGANVLTF. The CDR3 DNA follows: TGTGCCAGCATCCGGGACAGGGTCTTCGGTGGGGCCAACGTCCTGACTTTC.

The chain has TRBV27 and TRBJ2-7, with 7 bases identical to TRBD1. The CDR3 is 11 residues long. With V trimmed by 6 bases and J by 6 bases, 2 bases remained unmatched. Per germline, CDR1 MNHEY and CDR2 SMNVEV (reference sequence). The CDR3 loop reads CASRSGGEQYF. The CDR3 DNA follows: TGTGCCAGCAGGTCAGGGGGCGAGCAGTACTTC.

V gene TRBV15 combines with J gene TRBJ1-6; 8 nucleotides align to TRBD1. Per germline, CDR1 LNHNV and CDR2 YYDKDF (reference sequence). The J segment lost 14 bases and the V segment lost 0 bases, leaving 6 bases of the junction unmatched. The CDR3 has 14 amino acids. In DNA form, the CDR3 reads TGTGCCACCAGCAGAGATAGGGACAGGATCTCCCTCCACTTT. Residues: CATSRDRDRISLHF.

The table lists this clonotype with a few counts. The chain uses TRBV19 and TRBJ1-5; no reliable D call. With 6 bases removed from V and 7 bases from J, the gap between germline ends came to 13 bases. Germline CDR1 is LNHDA and CDR2 is SQIVND (reference sequence). The CDR3 extends over 13 amino acids. The chain's CDR3 is CASRVRVGQPQHF. For the CDR3, the DNA is TGTGCCAGTAGAGTACGGGTGGGCCAGCCCCAGCATTTT.

This chain connects TRBV5-1 to TRBJ1-1; D might be TRBD1 (5 bases). The germline V gene has CDR1 SGHRS and CDR2 YFSETQ. Trimming removed 3 bases at V and 4 bases at J, with 13 bases between. CDR3 size: 14 residues. The CDR3 DNA is TGCGCCAGCAGCTCCTCTGAGGGGACCACTGAAGCTTTCTTT. The encoded protein is CASSSSEGTTEAFF.

This clonotype was seen a few times. DNA of the CDR3: TGTGCCTGGAGTAGAGGACCTGGGCTTTACGAGCAGTACTTC. Protein: CAWSRGPGLYEQYF. The chain employs TRBV30 and TRBJ2-7, with D uncertain. Germline CDR1 reads GTSNPN; CDR2 reads SVGIG (reference sequence). This CDR3 is built from 14 residues. Trimming removed 2 bases from V and 4 bases from J, with 15 bases in between.

A few counts support this clonotype. V and J are TRBV6-6 and TRBJ1-5; 10 nucleotides match TRBD1. J gave up 1 base and V 8 bases, and 8 bases lay outside the gene matches. Looked up from germline, CDR1 is MNHNY and CDR2 is SVGAGI (reference sequence). The CDR3 covers 16 residues. The CDR3 is CASRDRGGVSNQPQHF. CDR3 DNA: TGTGCCAGCCGGGACAGGGGAGGAGTGAGCAATCAGCCCCAGCATTTT.

The V call is TRBV2, the J call TRBJ1-6; TRBD1 aligns across 8 bases. The CDR3 is 14 amino acids. From germline, CDR1 is SNHLY and CDR2 FYNNEI. V was pared by 6 bases and J by 9 bases, with 7 bases of the junction left unmatched. The CDR3 coding sequence is TGTGCCAGCAGAGAGACAGGGGTGGGTTCACCCCTCCACTTT. Amino acid sequence: CASRETGVGSPLHF.

The rearrangement joins TRBV3-1 to TRBJ2-5, with D uncertain. V gave up 0 bases and J gave up 5 bases, with 13 bases separating them. This CDR3 spans 15 amino acids. Germline-derived CDR1 and CDR2 are LGHDT and YNNKEL (reference sequence). The CDR3 nucleotides are TGTGCCAGCAGCCAAGATTCTAGTTCTGGGGAGACCCAGTACTTC. Protein: CASSQDSSSGETQYF.

This clonotype was seen only a few times. CDR3 DNA: TGTGCCGGAGCTATGGGGGGGGGAGATACGCAGTATTTT. Residues: CAGAMGGGDTQYF. The rearrangement uses TRBV7-2 and TRBJ2-3, with 7 bases aligning to TRBD2. The V segment lost 11 bases and the J segment 5 bases; nucleotides outside the gene matches: 10. Germline V gives CDR1 SGHTA, CDR2 FQGNSA. The CDR3 totals 13 residues.

A few counts support this clonotype. The chain's CDR3 is CASSFDRGAYNEQFF. The CDR3 bases are TGTGCCAGCAGCTTCGACAGGGGAGCCTACAATGAGCAGTTCTTC. The chain links TRBV7-2 to TRBJ2-1, with TRBD1 identical over 8 bases. Looked up from germline, CDR1 is SGHTA and CDR2 is FQGNSA. The CDR3 spans 15 residues. Unmatched junction bases numbered 3, after V lost 3 bases and J lost 2 bases.

This clonotype was observed many times. V gene TRBV13 combines with J gene TRBJ1-3; D is perhaps TRBD1 (5 bases). The V gene's germline CDR1 is PRHDT and CDR2 FYEKMQ (reference sequence). V lost 0 bases and J lost 0, with 15 bases in between. CDR3 length: 18 amino acids. CDR3 amino acids: CASSLGQGLEYSGNTIYF. The DNA for the CDR3 is TGTGCCAGCAGCTTAGGCCAGGGTTTGGAATACTCTGGAAACACCATATATTTT.